This TCR beta chain was captured by sequencing in a study of T-cell memory formation after mild COVID-19. About the study: TCR clusters were largely donor specific.

This clonotype showed up just a few times. What it binds is not known. Researchers used 5'RACE with constant-segment primers to make TCR alpha and TCR beta cDNA libraries that carry sample barcodes and UMIs. TCRdb redid the calling of the 5' RACE reads with MiXCR, one entry per CDR3 protein. Of around 310,000 distinct CDR3 sequences in the sample, approximately 14% were seen once. V gave up 3 bases and J gave up 4 bases, with 8 bases separating them. The germline V gene encodes CDR1 SGHAT and CDR2 FQNNGV. This CDR3 has 13 residues. Findings of the study overall: Pre-infection memory showed some responding clones, and this suggested that cross-reactive memory joined. Chiefly within CM and EM were the contracting CD4+ clones; CD8+ ones were within EMRA.

The chain joins TRBV11-2 to TRBJ2-3; tentatively, D is TRBD2 (5 bases). The sequenced sample was PBMCs or a T cell subset sorted from them (not recorded which). This sequence was found in a man aged 18 to 29 who had mild COVID-19 (a few samples of this study predate the infection). Cell type and time point are not known. The CDR3 protein is CASSFSSSDTQYF. Here the CDR3 DNA reads TGTGCCAGCAGCTTCTCTAGCTCAGATACGCAGTATTTT.